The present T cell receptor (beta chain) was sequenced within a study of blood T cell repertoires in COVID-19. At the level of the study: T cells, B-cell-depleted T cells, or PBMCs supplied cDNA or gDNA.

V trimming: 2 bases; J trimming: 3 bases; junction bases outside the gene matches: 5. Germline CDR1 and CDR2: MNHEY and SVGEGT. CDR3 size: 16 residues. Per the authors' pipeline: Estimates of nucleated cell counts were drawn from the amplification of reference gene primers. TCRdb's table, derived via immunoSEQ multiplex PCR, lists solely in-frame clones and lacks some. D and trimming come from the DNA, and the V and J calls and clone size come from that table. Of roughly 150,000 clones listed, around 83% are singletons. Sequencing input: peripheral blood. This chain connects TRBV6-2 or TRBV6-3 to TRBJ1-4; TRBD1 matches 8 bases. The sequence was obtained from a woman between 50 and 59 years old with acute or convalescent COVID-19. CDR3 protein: CASSYAGQGANEKLFF. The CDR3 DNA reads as TGTGCCAGCAGTTACGCCGGACAGGGAGCTAATGAAAAACTGTTTTTT.